This entry features one T cell receptor (beta chain) sequence. Its antigen is currently unknown. The data stem from a study of CXCR3-negative and CXCR3-positive naive CD8 T cells. Findings and limits, study-wide: Memory CD8+ cells showed much lower diversity, while both naive subsets displayed comparably high diversity. Whereas memory cells differed, naive CXCR3-negative and CXCR3-positive cells shared similar TRBV-TRBJ usage.

Preparation of TRB cDNA libraries relied on 5' RACE carrying UMI labels. No DNA is given; TCRdb re-called the 5' RACE reads and lists each CDR3 protein once. Across about 40,000 distinct CDR3 sequences, the top ten clones capture roughly 8.4% of the sample. This CDR3 has 14 amino acids. CDR1 and CDR2 (germline): SGHTA, FQGNSA. Material: memory CD8+ T cells from blood. The source of this sequence is a human donor in good health. Some clones in this sample may be carry-over from other donors' samples. V usage is TRBV7-2 and J usage is TRBJ2-7; TCRdb's assignment of TRBD1 cannot be checked, as there is no DNA. CDR3 amino acids: CASSLARATGEQYF.